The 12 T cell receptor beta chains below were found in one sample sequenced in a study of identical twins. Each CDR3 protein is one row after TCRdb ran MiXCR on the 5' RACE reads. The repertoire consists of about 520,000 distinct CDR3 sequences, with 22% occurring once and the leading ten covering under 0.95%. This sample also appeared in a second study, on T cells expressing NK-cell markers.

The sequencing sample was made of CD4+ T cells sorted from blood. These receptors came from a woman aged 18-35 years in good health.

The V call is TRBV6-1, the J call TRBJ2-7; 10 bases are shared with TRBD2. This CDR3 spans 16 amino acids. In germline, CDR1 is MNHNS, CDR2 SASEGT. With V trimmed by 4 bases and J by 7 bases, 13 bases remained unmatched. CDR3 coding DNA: TGTGCCAGCAGTGGTAGGACTAGCGGAGACTACGGGGAGCAGTACTTC. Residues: CASSGRTSGDYGEQYF.

The CDR3 loop reads CASSQADSNIQYF. The CDR3 nucleotides read TGTGCCAGCAGCCAAGCAGACTCGAACATTCAGTACTTC. This rearrangement joins TRBV3-1 to TRBJ2-4, with D uncertain. V was trimmed by 1 base and J by 7 bases, leaving 8 bases between them. CDR1 is LGHDT and CDR2 is YNNKEL in the germline V gene (reference sequence). The CDR3 has 13 amino acids.

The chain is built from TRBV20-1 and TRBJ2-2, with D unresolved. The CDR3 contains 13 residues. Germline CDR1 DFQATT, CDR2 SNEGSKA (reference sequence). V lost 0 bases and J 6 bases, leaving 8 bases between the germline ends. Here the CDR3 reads CSARDALSGELFF. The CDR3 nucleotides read TGCAGTGCTAGAGATGCGCTGTCCGGGGAGCTGTTTTTT.

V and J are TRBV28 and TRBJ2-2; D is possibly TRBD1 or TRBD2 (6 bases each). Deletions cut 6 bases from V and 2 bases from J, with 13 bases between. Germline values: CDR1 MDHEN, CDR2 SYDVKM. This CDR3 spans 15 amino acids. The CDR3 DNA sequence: TGTGCCAGCAGGATGCAGGGGACTAACACCGGGGAGCTGTTTTTT. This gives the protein CASRMQGTNTGELFF.

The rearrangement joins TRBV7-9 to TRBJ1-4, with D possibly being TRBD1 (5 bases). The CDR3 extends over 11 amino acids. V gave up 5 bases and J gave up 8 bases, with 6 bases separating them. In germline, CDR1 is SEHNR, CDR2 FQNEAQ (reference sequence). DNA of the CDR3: TGTGCCAGCAGCCGGGGGGAAAAACTGTTTTTT. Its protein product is CASSRGEKLFF.

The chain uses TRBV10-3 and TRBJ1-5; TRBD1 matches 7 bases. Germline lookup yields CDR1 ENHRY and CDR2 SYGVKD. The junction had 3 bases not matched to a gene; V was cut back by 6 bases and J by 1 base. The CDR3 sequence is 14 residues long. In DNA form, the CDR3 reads TGTGCCATCAGACCGACAGGGAGCAATCAGCCCCAGCATTTT. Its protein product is CAIRPTGSNQPQHF.

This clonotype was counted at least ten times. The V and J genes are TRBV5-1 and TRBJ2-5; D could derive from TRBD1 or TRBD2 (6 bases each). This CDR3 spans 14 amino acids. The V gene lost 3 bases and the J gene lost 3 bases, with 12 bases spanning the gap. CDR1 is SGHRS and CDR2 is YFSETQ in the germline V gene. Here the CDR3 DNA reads TGCGCCAGCAGCTCGGGGGCGCGAGAAGAGACCCAGTACTTC. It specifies CASSSGAREETQYF.

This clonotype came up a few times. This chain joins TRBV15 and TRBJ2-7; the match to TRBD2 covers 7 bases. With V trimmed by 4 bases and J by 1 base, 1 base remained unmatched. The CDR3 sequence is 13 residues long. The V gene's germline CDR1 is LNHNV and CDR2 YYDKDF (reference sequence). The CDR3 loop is CATSKRESYEQYF. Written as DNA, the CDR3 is TGTGCCACCAGCAAGCGGGAATCCTACGAGCAGTACTTC. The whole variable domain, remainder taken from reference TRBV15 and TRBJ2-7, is DAMVIQNPRYQVTQFGKPVTLSCSQTLNHNVMYWYQQKSSQAPKLLFHYYDKDFNNEADTPDNFQSRRPNTSFCFLDIRSPGLGDTAMYLCATSKRESYEQYFGPGTRLTVT.

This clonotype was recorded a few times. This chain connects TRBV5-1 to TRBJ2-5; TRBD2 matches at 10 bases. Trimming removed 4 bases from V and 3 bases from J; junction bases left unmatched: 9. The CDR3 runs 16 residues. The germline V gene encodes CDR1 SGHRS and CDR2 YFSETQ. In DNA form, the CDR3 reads TGCGCCAGCAGCCGGTTGGCTAGCGGGGGAGAAGAGACCCAGTACTTC. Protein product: CASSRLASGGEETQYF. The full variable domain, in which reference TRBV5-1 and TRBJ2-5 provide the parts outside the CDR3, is KAGVTQTPRYLIKTRGQQVTLSCSPISGHRSVSWYQQTPGQGLQFLFEYFSETQRNKGNFPGRFSGRQFSNSRSEMNVSTLELGDSALYLCASSRLASGGEETQYFGPGTRLLVL.

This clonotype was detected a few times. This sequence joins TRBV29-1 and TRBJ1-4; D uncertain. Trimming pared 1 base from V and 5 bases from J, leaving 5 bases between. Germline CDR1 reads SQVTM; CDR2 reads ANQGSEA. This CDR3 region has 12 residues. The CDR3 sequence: CSVEGLNEKLFF. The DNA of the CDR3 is TGCAGCGTTGAAGGGCTAAATGAAAAACTGTTTTTT.

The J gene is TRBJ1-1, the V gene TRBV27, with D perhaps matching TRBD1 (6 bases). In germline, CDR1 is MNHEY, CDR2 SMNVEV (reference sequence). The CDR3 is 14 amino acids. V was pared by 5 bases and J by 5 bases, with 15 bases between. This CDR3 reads CASSPRTAGTEAFF. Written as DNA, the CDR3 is TGTGCCAGCAGTCCCCGGACAGCTGGGACTGAAGCTTTCTTT.

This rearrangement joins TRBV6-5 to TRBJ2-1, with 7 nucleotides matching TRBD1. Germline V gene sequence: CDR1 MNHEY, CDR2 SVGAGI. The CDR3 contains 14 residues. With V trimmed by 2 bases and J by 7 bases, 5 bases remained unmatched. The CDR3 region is CASSYEGAGNEQFF. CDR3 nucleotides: TGTGCCAGCAGTTACGAGGGGGCTGGGAATGAGCAGTTCTTC.